One T cell receptor (beta chain) is described in this entry. Its antigen is not identified. Time point denoted: persistent/refractory GD, antithyroid drugs over 5 years with positive TRAb. Following extraction of RNA from PBMCs, that RNA was used to make the TCR library. Collection of peripheral blood (nine milliliters) was done using EDTA tubes. The data were taken from a study of regulatory T cells in long-lasting Graves disease. Study findings and constraints: A greater number of public clonotypes (approximately 2,500) was shared by persistent patients than by new patients (over 900). Accuracy may have been reduced by the small sample size.

TCR beta libraries were built with iRepertoire HTBI primers and Arm-PCR of CDR3 regions. As processed by the authors: Taken together, the samples had roughly 63 TRBV and 15 or so TRBJ segments identified. Via MiXCR, TCRdb re-called the multiplex PCR reads, giving one row per CDR3 protein. In this record, the V and J calls reflect TCRdb's handling and not the investigators' own analysis. The sample shows about 310,000 distinct CDR3 sequences, 22% of them seen only once. V was cut by 0 bases and J by 5 bases, with 16 bases left in between. The CDR3 is made up of 17 amino acids. Per germline, CDR1 MNHEY and CDR2 SVGEGT.

The chain uses TRBV6-2 or TRBV6-3 and TRBJ2-2, with D possibly TRBD1 on 5 matching bases. The TCR sequence derives from a female donor with Graves disease. The sample consisted of peripheral blood mononuclear cells (PBMCs), taken when the disease was refractory, from a patient treated with antithyroid drugs. CDR3 region: CASSYSPTAGRTGELFF. For the CDR3, the DNA is TGTGCCAGCAGTTACTCACCGACAGCAGGTAGAACCGGGGAGCTGTTTTTT.